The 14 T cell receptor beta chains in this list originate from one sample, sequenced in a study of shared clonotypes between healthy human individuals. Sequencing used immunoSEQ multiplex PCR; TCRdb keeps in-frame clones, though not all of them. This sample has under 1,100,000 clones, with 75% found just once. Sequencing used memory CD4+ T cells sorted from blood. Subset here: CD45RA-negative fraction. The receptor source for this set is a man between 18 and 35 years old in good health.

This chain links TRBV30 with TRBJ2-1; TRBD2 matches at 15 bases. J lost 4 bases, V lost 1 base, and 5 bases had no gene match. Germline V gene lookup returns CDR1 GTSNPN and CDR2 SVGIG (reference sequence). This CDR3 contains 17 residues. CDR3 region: CAWSAPGLAGGYNEQFF. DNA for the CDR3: TGTGCCTGGAGTGCCCCGGGACTAGCGGGAGGTTACAATGAGCAGTTCTTC.

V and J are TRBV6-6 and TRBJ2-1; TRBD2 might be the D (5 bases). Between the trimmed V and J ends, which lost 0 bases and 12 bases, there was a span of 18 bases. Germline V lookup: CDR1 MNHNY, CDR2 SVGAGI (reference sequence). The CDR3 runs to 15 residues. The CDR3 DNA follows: TGTGCCAGCAGTTACTCGGACTCCCTCGCCGGGCTGCAGTTCTTC. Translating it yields CASSYSDSLAGLQFF.

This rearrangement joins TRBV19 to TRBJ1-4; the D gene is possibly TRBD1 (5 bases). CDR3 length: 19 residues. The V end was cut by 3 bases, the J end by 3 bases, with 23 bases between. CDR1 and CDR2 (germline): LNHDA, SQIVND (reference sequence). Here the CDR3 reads CASSIIGVTFGSPNEKLFF. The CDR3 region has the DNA TGTGCCAGTAGTATTATAGGGGTCACCTTCGGAAGTCCTAATGAAAAACTGTTTTTT. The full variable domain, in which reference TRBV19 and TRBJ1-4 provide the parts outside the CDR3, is DGGITQSPKYLFRKEGQNVTLSCEQNLNHDAMYWYRQDPGQGLRLIYYSQIVNDFQKGDIAEGYSVSREKKESFPLTVTSAQKNPTAFYLCASSIIGVTFGSPNEKLFFGSGTQLSVL.

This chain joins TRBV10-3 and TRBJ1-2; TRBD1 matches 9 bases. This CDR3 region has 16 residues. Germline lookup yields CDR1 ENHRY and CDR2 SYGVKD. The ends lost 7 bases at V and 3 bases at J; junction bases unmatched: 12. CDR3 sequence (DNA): TGTGCCATCACCCGGGACAGGGCATTAAGTGACTATGGCTACACCTTC. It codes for CAITRDRALSDYGYTF.

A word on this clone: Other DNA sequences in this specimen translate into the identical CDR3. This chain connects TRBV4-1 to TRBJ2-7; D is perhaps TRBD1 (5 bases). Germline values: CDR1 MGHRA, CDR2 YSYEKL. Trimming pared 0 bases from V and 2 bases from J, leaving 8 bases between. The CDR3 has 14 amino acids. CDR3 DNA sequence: TGCGCCAGCAGCCAAGAAGCAGGGACCTACGAGCAGTACTTC. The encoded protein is CASSQEAGTYEQYF.

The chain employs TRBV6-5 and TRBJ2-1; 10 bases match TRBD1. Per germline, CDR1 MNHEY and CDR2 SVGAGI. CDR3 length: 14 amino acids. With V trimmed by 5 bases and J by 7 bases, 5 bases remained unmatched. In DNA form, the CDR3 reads TGTGCCAGCAGTCGCCGGGACAGGGGAAATGAGCAGTTCTTC. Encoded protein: CASSRRDRGNEQFF.

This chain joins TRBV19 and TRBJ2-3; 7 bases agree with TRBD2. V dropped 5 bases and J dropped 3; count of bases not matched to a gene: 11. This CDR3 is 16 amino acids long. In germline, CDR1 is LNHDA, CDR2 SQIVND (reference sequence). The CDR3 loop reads CASSPQGGSSTDTQYF. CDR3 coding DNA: TGTGCCAGTAGTCCGCAGGGAGGGTCCAGTACAGATACGCAGTATTTT.

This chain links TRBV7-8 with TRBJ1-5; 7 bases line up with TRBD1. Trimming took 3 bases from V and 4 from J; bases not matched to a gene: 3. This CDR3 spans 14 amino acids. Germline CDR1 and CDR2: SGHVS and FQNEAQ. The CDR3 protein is CASSLTGLNQPQHF. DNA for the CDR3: TGTGCCAGCAGCTTGACAGGGTTAAATCAGCCCCAGCATTTT. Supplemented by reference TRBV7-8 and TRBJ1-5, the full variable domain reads GAGVSQSPRYKVAKRGQDVALRCDPISGHVSLFWYQQALGQGPEFLTYFQNEAQLDKSGLPSDRFFAERPEGSVSTLKIQRTQQEDSAVYLCASSLTGLNQPQHFGDGTRLSIL.

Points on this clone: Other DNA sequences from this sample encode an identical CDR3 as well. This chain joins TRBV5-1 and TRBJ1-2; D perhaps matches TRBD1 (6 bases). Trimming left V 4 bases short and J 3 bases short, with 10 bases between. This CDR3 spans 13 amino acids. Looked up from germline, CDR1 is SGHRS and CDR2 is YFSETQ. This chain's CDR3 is CASSQTGDYGYTF. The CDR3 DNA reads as TGCGCCAGCAGCCAGACAGGAGACTATGGCTACACCTTC.

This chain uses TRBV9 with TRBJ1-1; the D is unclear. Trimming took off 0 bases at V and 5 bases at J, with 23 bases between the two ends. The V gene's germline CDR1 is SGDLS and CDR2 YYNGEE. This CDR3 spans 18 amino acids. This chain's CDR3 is CASSVGPEAIDKRTEAFF. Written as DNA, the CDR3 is TGTGCCAGCAGCGTAGGCCCAGAGGCCATAGATAAAAGAACTGAAGCTTTCTTT.

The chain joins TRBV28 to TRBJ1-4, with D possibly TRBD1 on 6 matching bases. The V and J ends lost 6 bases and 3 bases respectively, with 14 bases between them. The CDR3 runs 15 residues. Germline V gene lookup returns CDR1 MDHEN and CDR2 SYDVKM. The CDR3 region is CASSLAGGPNEKLFF. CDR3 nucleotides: TGTGCCAGCAGCCTTGCGGGGGGGCCTAATGAAAAACTGTTTTTT.

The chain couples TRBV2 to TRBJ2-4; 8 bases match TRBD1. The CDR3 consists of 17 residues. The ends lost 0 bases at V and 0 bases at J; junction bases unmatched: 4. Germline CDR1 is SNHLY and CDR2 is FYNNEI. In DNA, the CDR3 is TGTGCCAGCAGTGAAGCCCCGGACAGGGTAGCCAAAAACATTCAGTACTTC. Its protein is CASSEAPDRVAKNIQYF.

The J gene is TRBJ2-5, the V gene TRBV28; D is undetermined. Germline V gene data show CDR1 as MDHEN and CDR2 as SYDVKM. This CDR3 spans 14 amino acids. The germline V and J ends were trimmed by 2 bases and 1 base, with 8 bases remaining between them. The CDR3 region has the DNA TGTGCCAGCAGTTTAGTCGGGTTCCAAGAGACCCAGTACTTC. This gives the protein CASSLVGFQETQYF.

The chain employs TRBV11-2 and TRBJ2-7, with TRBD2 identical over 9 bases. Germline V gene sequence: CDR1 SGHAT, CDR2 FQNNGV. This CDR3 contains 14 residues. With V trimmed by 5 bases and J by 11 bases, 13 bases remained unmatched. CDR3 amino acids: CASSPRSGGPSEYF. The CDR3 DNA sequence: TGTGCCAGCAGCCCCCGCAGCGGGGGGCCCTCAGAGTACTTC.